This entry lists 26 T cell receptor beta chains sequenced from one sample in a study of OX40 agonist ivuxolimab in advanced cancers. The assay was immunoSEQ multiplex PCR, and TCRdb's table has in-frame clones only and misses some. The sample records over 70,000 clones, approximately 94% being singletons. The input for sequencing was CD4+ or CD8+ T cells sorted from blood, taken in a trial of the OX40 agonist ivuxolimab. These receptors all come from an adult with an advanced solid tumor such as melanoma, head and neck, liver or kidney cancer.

The CDR3 DNA sequence: TGTGCCAGCAGTGAAAGGGGGGGGCCAGGAGATACGCAGTATTTT. This codes for CASSERGGPGDTQYF. The chain has TRBV2 and TRBJ2-3; TRBD2 is a possible D gene (7 bases). This CDR3 is built from 15 residues. Trimming shortened V by 2 bases and J by 5 bases, and 14 bases separated the two germline ends. Per the germline V gene, CDR1 is SNHLY and CDR2 is FYNNEI.

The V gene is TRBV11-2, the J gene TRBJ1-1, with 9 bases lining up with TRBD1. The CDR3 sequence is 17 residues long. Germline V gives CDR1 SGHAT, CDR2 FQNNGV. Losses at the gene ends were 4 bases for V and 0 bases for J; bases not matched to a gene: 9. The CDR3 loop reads CASSSAGQGMMNTEAFF. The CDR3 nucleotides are TGTGCCAGCAGCTCGGCAGGACAGGGGATGATGAACACTGAAGCTTTCTTT.

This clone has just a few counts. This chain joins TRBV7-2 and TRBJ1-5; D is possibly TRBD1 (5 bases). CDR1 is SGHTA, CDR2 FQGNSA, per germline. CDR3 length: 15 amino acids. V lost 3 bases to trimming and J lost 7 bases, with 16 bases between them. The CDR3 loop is CASSLWDVDGQPQHF. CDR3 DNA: TGTGCCAGCAGCTTGTGGGACGTCGACGGGCAGCCCCAGCATTTT.

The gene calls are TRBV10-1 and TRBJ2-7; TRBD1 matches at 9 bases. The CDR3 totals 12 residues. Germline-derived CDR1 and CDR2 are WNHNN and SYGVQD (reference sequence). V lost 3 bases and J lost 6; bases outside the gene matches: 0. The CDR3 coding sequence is TGCGCCAGCAGTGAACAGGGGGCCGAGCAGTACTTC. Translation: CASSEQGAEQYF.

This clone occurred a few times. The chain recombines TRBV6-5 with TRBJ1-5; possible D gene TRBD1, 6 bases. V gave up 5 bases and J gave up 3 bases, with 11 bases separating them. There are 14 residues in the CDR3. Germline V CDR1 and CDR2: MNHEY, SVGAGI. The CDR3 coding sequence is TGTGCCAGCAGTCCTACAGGGCTCAATCAGCCCCAGCATTTT. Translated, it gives CASSPTGLNQPQHF.

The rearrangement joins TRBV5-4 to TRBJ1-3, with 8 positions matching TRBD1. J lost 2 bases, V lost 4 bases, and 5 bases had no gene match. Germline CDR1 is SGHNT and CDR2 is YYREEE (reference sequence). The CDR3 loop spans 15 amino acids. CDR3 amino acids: CASSLDRAPGNTIYF. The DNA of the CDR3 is TGTGCCAGCAGCCTGGACAGGGCGCCTGGAAACACCATATATTTT.

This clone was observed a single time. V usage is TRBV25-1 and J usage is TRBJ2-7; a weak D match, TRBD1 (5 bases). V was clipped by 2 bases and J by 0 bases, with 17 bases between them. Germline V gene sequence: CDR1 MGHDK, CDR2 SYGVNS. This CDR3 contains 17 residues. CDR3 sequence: CASSERAQGLDSYEQYF. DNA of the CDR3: TGTGCCAGCAGTGAACGCGCCCAGGGTTTGGACTCCTACGAGCAGTACTTC.

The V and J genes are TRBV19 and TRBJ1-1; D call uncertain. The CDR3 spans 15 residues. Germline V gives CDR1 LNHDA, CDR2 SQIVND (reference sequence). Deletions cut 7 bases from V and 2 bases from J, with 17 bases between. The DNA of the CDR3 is TGTGCCAGTACTCTCCCGACAAGCGTCAACACTGAAGCTTTCTTT. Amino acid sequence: CASTLPTSVNTEAFF.

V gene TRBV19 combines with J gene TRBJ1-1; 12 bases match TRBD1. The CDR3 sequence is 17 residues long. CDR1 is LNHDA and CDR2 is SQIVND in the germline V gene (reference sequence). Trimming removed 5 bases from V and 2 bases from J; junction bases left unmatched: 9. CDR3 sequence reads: CASSAPWDRGLNTEAFF. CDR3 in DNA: TGTGCCAGTAGTGCCCCCTGGGACAGGGGGCTTAACACTGAAGCTTTCTTT.

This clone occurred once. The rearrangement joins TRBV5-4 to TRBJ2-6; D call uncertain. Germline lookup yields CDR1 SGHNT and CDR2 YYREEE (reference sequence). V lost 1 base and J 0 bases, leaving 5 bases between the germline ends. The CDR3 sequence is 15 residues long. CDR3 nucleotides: TGTGCCAGCAGCTTGTCTGACTCTGGGGCCAACGTCCTGACTTTC. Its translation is CASSLSDSGANVLTF.

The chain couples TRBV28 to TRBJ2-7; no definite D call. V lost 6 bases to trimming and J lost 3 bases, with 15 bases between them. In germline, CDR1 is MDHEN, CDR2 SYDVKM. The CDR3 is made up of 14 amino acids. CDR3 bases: TGTGCCAGCAGGTTTAAGTCGTCACTCTACGAGCAGTACTTC. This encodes CASRFKSSLYEQYF.

The CDR3 sequence: CASSSGTGTEQYF. The CDR3 region has the DNA TGTGCCAGCAGCTCCGGGACAGGGACCGAGCAGTACTTC. The rearrangement joins TRBV7-6 to TRBJ2-7, with 9 nucleotides matching TRBD1. CDR3 length equals 13 residues. Losses at the gene ends were 4 bases for V and 6 bases for J; bases not matched to a gene: 4. Germline CDR1 and CDR2: SGHVS and FNYEAQ.

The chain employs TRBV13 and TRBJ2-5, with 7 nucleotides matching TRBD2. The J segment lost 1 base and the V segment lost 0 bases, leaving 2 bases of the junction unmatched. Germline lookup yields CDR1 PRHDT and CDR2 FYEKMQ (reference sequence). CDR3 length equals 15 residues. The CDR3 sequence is CASSLGRGSQETQYF. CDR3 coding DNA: TGTGCCAGCAGCTTAGGGCGGGGGTCCCAAGAGACCCAGTACTTC.

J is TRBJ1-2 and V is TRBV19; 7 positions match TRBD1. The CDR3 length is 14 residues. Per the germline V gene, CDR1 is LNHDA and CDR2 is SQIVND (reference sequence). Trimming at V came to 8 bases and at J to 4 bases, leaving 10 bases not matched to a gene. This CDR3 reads CASVPGQIFYGYTF. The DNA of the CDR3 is TGTGCCAGTGTACCGGGACAGATTTTCTATGGCTACACCTTC.

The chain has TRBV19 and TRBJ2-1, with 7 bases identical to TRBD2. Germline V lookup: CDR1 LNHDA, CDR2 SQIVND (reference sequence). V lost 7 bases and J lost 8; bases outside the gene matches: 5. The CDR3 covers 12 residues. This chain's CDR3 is CASTGGRYEQFF. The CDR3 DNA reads TGTGCCAGTACGGGGGGTCGCTATGAGCAGTTCTTC.

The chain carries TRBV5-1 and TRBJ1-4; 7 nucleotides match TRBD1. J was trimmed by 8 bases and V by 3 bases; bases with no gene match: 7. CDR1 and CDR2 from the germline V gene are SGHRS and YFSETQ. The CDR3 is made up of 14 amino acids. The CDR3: CASSYRDSPEKLFF. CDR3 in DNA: TGCGCCAGCAGCTATCGGGACAGCCCCGAAAAACTGTTTTTT. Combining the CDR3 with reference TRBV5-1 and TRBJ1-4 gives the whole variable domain KAGVTQTPRYLIKTRGQQVTLSCSPISGHRSVSWYQQTPGQGLQFLFEYFSETQRNKGNFPGRFSGRQFSNSRSEMNVSTLELGDSALYLCASSYRDSPEKLFFGSGTQLSVL.

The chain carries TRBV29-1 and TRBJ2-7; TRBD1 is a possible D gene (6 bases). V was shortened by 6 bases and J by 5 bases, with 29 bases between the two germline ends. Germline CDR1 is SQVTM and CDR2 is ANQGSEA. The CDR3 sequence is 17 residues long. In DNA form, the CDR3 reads TGCAGCGTGTTCGGACAAAAGGACAGTGCAAGAGTGGACGAGCAGTACTTC. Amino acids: CSVFGQKDSARVDEQYF.

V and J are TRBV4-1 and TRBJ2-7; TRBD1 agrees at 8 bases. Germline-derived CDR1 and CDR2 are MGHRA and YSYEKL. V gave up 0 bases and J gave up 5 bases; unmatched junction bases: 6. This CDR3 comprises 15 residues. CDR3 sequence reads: CASSQDDAGGNEQYF. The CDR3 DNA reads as TGCGCCAGCAGCCAAGATGACGCAGGGGGCAACGAGCAGTACTTC.

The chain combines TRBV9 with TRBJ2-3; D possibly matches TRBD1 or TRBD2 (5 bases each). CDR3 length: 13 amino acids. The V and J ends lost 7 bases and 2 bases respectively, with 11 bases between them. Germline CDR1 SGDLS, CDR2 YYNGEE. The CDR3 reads CASEGFSTDTQYF. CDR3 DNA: TGTGCCAGCGAGGGGTTTTCCACAGATACGCAGTATTTT.

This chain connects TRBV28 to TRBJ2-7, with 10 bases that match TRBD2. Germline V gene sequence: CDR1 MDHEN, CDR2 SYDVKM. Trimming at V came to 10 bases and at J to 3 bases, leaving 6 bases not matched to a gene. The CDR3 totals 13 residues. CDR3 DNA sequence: TGTGCCACCCGAACTAGCGGGAACTACGAGCAGTACTTC. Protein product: CATRTSGNYEQYF.

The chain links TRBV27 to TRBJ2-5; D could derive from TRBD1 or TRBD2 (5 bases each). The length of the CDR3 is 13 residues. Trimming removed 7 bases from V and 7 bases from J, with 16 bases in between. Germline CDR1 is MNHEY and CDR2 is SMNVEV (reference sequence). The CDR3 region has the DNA TGTGCCAGCAAAGGGGACGTGCTGGGGACCCAGTACTTC. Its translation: CASKGDVLGTQYF.

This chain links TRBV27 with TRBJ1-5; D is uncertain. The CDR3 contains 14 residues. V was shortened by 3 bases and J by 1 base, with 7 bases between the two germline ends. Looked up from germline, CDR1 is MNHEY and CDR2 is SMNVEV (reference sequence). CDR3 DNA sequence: TGTGCCAGCAGTTTCCGGCAGAGCAATCAGCCCCAGCATTTT. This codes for CASSFRQSNQPQHF.

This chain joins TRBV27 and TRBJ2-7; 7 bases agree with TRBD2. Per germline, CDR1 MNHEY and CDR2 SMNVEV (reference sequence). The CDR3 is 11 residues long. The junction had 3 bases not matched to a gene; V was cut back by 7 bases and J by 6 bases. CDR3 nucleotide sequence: TGTGCCAGCATCCGCGGGGGCGAGCAGTACTTC. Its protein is CASIRGGEQYF.

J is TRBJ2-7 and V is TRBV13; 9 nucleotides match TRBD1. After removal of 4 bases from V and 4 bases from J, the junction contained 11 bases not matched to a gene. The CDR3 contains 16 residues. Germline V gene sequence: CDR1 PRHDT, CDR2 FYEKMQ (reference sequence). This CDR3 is CASSYIGGTGPYEQYF. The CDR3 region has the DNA TGTGCCAGCAGCTACATTGGGGGGACAGGGCCGTACGAGCAGTACTTC.

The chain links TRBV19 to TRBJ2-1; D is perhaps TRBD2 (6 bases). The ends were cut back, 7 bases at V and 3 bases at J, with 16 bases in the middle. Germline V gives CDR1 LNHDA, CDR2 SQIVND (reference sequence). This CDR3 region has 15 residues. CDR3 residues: CASTSRGLSYNEQFF. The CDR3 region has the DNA TGTGCCAGTACTTCACGGGGACTCAGCTACAATGAGCAGTTCTTC.

The CDR3 loop reads CASSFRTSEYNEQFF. CDR3 bases: TGTGCCAGCAGTTTCAGGACTAGCGAGTACAATGAGCAGTTCTTC. The V and J genes are TRBV7-9 and TRBJ2-1; 9 bases are shared with TRBD2. The CDR3 extends over 15 amino acids. The V segment lost 6 bases and the J segment 4 bases; nucleotides outside the gene matches: 7. Germline values: CDR1 SEHNR, CDR2 FQNEAQ (reference sequence).